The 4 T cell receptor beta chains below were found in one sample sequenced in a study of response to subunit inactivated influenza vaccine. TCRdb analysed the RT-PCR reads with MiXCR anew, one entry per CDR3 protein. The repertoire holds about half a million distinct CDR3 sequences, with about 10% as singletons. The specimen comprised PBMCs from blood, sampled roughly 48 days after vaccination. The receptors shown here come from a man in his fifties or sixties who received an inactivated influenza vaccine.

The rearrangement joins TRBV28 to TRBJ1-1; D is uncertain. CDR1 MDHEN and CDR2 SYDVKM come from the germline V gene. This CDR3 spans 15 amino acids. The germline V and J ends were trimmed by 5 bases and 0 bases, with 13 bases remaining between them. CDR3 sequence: CASSPLGQVNTEAFF. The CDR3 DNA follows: TGTGCCAGCAGTCCCCTGGGCCAAGTGAACACTGAAGCTTTCTTT.

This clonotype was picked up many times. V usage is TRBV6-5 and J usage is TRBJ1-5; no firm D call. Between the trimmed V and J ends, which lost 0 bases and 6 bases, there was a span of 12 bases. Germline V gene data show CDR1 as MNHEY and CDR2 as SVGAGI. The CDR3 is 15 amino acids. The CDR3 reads CASSYSAGPGQPQHF. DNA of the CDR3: TGTGCCAGCAGTTACTCGGCAGGACCTGGTCAGCCCCAGCATTTT.

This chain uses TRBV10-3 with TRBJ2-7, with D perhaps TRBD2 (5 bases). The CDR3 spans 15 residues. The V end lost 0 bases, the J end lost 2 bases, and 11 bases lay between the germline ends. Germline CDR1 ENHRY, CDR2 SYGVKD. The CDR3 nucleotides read TGTGCCATCAGTGAGTCAGGGAGCCCGACCTACGAGCAGTACTTC. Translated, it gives CAISESGSPTYEQYF.

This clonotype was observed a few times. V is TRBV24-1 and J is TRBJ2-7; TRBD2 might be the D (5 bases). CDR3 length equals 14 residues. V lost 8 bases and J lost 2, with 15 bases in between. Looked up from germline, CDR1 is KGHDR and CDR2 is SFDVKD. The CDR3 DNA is TGTGCCACCAATAAGGACTTTGCGGCCTACGAGCAGTACTTC. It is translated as CATNKDFAAYEQYF.